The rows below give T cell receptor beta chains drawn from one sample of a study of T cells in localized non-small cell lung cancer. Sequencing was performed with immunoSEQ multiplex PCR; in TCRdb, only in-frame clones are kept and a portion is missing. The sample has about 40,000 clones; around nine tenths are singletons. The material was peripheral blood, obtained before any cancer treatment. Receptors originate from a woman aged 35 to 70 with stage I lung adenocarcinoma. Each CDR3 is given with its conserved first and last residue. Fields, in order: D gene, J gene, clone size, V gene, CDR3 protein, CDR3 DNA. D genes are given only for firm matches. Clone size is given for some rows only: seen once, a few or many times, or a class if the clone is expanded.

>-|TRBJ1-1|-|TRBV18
CASSGEVGTEAFF
TGTGCCAGCTCGGGGGAGGTCGGGACTGAAGCTTTCTTT
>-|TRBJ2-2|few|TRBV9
CASSAASWYTGELFF
TGTGCCAGCAGCGCCGCCTCATGGTATACCGGGGAGCTGTTTTTT
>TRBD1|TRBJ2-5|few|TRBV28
CASSLVDRAQETQYF
TGTGCCAGCAGTTTAGTTGACAGGGCTCAAGAGACCCAGTACTTC
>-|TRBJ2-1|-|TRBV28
CASSRLGDEQFF
TGTGCCAGCAGCCGCCTAGGGGATGAGCAGTTCTTC
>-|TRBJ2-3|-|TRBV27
CASSHLGLLTDTQYF
TGTGCCAGCAGTCACCTGGGACTTCTCACAGATACGCAGTATTTT
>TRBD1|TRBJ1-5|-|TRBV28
CASSSGDRGNQPQHF
TGTGCCAGCAGTTCCGGGGACAGGGGCAATCAGCCCCAGCATTTT
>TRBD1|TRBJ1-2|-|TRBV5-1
CASSLEGQAPYTF
TGCGCCAGCAGCTTGGAAGGACAGGCCCCCTACACCTTC
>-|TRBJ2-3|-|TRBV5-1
CASSGPEPTDTQYF
TGCGCCAGCAGCGGGCCGGAACCCACAGATACGCAGTATTTT
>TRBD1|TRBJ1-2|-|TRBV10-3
CAISPEFGQGITYGYTF
TGTGCCATCAGTCCGGAGTTCGGACAGGGGATTACCTATGGCTACACCTTC
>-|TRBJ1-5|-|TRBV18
CASSPGSYQPQHF
TGTGCCAGCTCACCCGGTTCGTATCAGCCCCAGCATTTT
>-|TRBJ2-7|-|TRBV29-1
CSVESLPNEQYF
TGCAGCGTTGAGTCCCTCCCCAACGAGCAGTACTTC
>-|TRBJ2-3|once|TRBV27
CASSLEGTDTQYF
TGTGCCAGCAGTTTGGAAGGCACAGATACGCAGTATTTT
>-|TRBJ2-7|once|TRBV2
CASSDTVYEQYF
TGTGCCAGCAGTGACACGGTCTACGAGCAGTACTTC
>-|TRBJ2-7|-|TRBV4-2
CASSHEEGAGREQYF
TGTGCCAGCAGCCATGAAGAGGGTGCGGGGAGGGAGCAGTACTTC
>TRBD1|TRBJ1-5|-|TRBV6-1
CASSEAPTGTGVQPQHF
TGTGCCAGCAGTGAAGCCCCAACCGGGACAGGGGTTCAGCCCCAGCATTTT
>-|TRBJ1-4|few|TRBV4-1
CASSRGTGGADRPVEKLFF
TGCGCCAGCAGCCGGGGGACGGGGGGTGCGGATCGGCCAGTTGAAAAACTGTTTTTT
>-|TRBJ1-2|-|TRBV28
CASSLSLSYGYTF
TGTGCCAGCAGTTTATCCCTCTCATATGGCTACACCTTC
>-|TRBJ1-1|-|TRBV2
CASSDGGGVNTEAFF
TGTGCCAGCAGTGATGGAGGGGGGGTTAACACTGAAGCTTTCTTT
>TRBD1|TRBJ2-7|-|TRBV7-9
CASSSIAWDRLYEQYF
TGTGCCAGCAGCTCGATAGCCTGGGACAGGCTCTACGAGCAGTACTTC
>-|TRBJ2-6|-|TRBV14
CASSQDWDTHSGANVLTF
TGTGCCAGCAGCCAAGATTGGGACACCCACTCTGGGGCCAACGTCCTGACTTTC
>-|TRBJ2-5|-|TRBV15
CATSRNRVGAQETQYF
TGTGCCACCAGCAGAAACAGGGTAGGGGCCCAAGAGACCCAGTACTTC
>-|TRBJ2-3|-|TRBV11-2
CASSLVLPDTQYF
TGTGCCAGCAGCTTAGTACTACCAGATACGCAGTATTTT
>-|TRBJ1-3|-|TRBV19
CASSIEHRVFSGNTIYF
TGTGCCAGTAGTATAGAACACAGGGTCTTCTCTGGAAACACCATATATTTT
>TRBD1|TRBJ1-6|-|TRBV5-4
CASSFDRGLSPLHF
TGTGCCAGCAGCTTCGACAGGGGGCTTTCACCCCTCCACTTT
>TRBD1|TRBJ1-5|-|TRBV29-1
CSARRDRGEPQHF
TGCAGCGCTCGCCGGGACAGGGGTGAACCCCAGCATTTT
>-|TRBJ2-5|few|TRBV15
CATSRDQTWDGGKTQYF
TGTGCCACCAGCAGAGATCAAACATGGGACGGCGGCAAGACCCAGTACTTC
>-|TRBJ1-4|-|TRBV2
CASSQTPPVSEKLFF
TGTGCCAGCAGTCAAACCCCTCCGGTGAGCGAAAAACTGTTTTTT
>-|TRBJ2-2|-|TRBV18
CASSPRPEAGELFF
TGTGCCAGCTCACCACGGCCCGAAGCCGGGGAGCTGTTTTTT
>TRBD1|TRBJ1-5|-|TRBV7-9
CASSLAGTGNQPQHF
TGTGCCAGCAGCTTAGCCGGGACAGGCAATCAGCCCCAGCATTTT
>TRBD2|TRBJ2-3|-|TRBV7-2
CASSSYDGRTDTQYF
TGTGCCAGCAGCTCGTATGACGGGAGGACAGATACGCAGTATTTT
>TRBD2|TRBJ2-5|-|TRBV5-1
CASSPRAGGWETQYF
TGCGCCAGCAGCCCCCGCGCGGGAGGGTGGGAGACCCAGTACTTC
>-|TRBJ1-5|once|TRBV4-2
CASSQDRVSGQPQHF
TGTGCCAGCAGCCAAGACAGGGTGTCCGGTCAGCCCCAGCATTTT
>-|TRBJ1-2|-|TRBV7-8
CASSPTNFGALGYTF
TGTGCCAGCAGCCCGACAAATTTCGGGGCATTGGGCTACACCTTC
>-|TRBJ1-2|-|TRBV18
CASSPSLDSPTF
TGTGCCAGCTCACCTTCCTTGGACAGTCCCACCTTC
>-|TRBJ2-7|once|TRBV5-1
CASSLDPASYYEQYF
TGCGCCAGCAGCTTGGATCCCGCCTCCTACTACGAGCAGTACTTC
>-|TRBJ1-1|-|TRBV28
CASSSPGKIGNTEAFF
TGTGCCAGCAGTTCCCCAGGGAAGATAGGGAACACTGAAGCTTTCTTT
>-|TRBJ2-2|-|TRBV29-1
CSVEGWTSTGELFF
TGCAGCGTTGAGGGCTGGACTTCCACCGGGGAGCTGTTTTTT
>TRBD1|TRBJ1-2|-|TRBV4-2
CASSRPGQGTANYGYTF
TGTGCCAGCAGCCGTCCGGGACAGGGAACAGCTAACTATGGCTACACCTTC
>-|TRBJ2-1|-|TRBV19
CASSIDGGLPGFSYNEQFF
TGTGCCAGTAGTATAGATGGTGGACTACCTGGTTTCTCCTACAATGAGCAGTTCTTC
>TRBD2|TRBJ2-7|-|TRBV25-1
CASSAAVAGAYEQYF
TGTGCCAGCAGTGCGGCGGTAGCGGGAGCCTACGAGCAGTACTTC